The 19 T cell receptor beta chains in this list originate from one sample, sequenced in a study of blood T cell repertoires in COVID-19. Libraries were prepared by immunoSEQ multiplex PCR; TCRdb keeps only in-frame clonotypes and omits some of them. Altogether 380,000 or so clones are present, 88% being singletons, with the ten largest covering about 2.1%. The sample comprised PBMCs or T cells enriched from blood (not recorded which). These TCRs come from a woman in her 40s with acute COVID-19.

The rearrangement uses TRBV7-6 and TRBJ1-3; D may be TRBD1 (6 bases). The germline CDR1 and CDR2 sequences are SGHVS and FNYEAQ. This CDR3 spans 18 amino acids. V gave up 2 bases and J gave up 0 bases, with 17 bases separating them. The CDR3 coding sequence is TGTGCCAGCAGCTTATATCGCAGGGGACCCAGCTCTGGAAACACCATATATTTT. Amino acid sequence: CASSLYRRGPSSGNTIYF.

V gene TRBV19 combines with J gene TRBJ1-2; TRBD1 matches 7 bases. The CDR3 is 13 amino acids. CDR1 is LNHDA and CDR2 is SQIVND in the germline V gene (reference sequence). With V trimmed by 7 bases and J by 0 bases, 2 bases remained unmatched. CDR3 in amino acids: CASIGTANYGYTF. The CDR3 region has the DNA TGTGCCAGTATCGGGACAGCTAACTATGGCTACACCTTC.

This chain joins TRBV5-1 and TRBJ1-4, with no clear D. Looked up from germline, CDR1 is SGHRS and CDR2 is YFSETQ. V was trimmed by 5 bases and J by 0 bases, leaving 11 bases between them. The CDR3 covers 15 residues. The CDR3 loop reads CASRSLQTTNEKLFF. The CDR3 DNA is TGCGCCAGCAGGTCTCTACAGACAACTAATGAAAAACTGTTTTTT.

The rearrangement links TRBV11-2 to TRBJ1-6, with D possibly being TRBD1 (5 bases). Trimming took 5 bases from V and 9 from J, leaving 8 bases between them. The CDR3 spans 12 residues. Looked up from germline, CDR1 is SGHAT and CDR2 is FQNNGV. The CDR3 region is CASSGAISPLHF. The DNA of the CDR3 is TGTGCCAGCAGCGGGGCTATTTCACCCCTCCACTTT.

V gene TRBV19 combines with J gene TRBJ1-6; possibly TRBD1 for D (5 bases). Between the trimmed V and J ends, which lost 4 bases and 9 bases, there was a span of 10 bases. The CDR3 totals 13 residues. Germline V CDR1 and CDR2: LNHDA, SQIVND (reference sequence). This chain's CDR3 is CASSNDRSSPLHF. CDR3 DNA: TGTGCCAGTAGTAATGACAGATCTTCACCCCTCCACTTT.

This clone has more than one count but fewer than ten. In the same sample, other DNA sequences code for this CDR3. V gene TRBV5-6 combines with J gene TRBJ1-1; 9 nucleotides line up with TRBD1. V was clipped by 2 bases and J by 4 bases; unmatched bases: 3. This CDR3 has 14 amino acids. Germline V CDR1 and CDR2: SGHDT, YYEEEE. DNA of the CDR3: TGTGCCAGCAGCTTCGGGACAGGGTCCACTGAAGCTTTCTTT. It encodes CASSFGTGSTEAFF.

This clone appeared once. The junction departs from the called germline gene at one end, perhaps through a read error. The chain recombines TRBV14 with TRBJ2-7; TRBD2 matches 7 bases. Germline assignment: CDR1 SGHDN and CDR2 FVKESK. The CDR3 contains 13 residues. In nucleotides, the CDR3 is TGTGCCAGCAGCCCTTTGGGGGACTACCAGCAGTACTTC. Its translation is CASSPLGDYQQYF.

The V and J genes are TRBV21-1 and TRBJ1-2. TRBV21-1 represents a pseudogene. This CDR3 region has 16 residues. Here the CDR3 reads CASSRGDRLGSYGYTF. The DNA of the CDR3 is TGTGCCAGCAGCAGGGGTGATCGCCTAGGGAGCTATGGCTACACCTTC.

The chain carries TRBV10-3 and TRBJ2-5, with TRBD2 matching 7 bases. Germline trimming cut 11 bases from V and 4 bases from J; bases unmatched to any gene: 13. The CDR3 contains 14 residues. Germline CDR1 reads ENHRY; CDR2 reads SYGVKD. The CDR3 here is CAVRSGGVRETQYF. DNA of the CDR3: TGTGCCGTCCGAAGTGGGGGGGTACGAGAGACCCAGTACTTC.

The chain employs TRBV12-3 or TRBV12-4 and TRBJ1-2; weak D call: TRBD1 (5 bases). The V and J ends lost 4 bases and 8 bases respectively, with 14 bases between them. This CDR3 is 13 amino acids long. The CDR3 nucleotides read TGTGCCAGCAGTTATCGGGGGAATGGCGGCTACACCTTC. Translation: CASSYRGNGGYTF.

This clone was counted only a few times. The genes are TRBV30 and TRBJ2-7, with TRBD1 as a possible D gene (6 bases). This CDR3 region has 13 residues. V lost 0 bases, J lost 5 bases, and 11 bases lay in between. Germline lookup yields CDR1 GTSNPN and CDR2 SVGIG (reference sequence). Here the CDR3 DNA reads TGTGCCTGGAGTGTACAGGGAAGCCACGAGCAGTACTTC. Translation gives CAWSVQGSHEQYF. Filled out from reference TRBV30 and TRBJ2-7, the complete variable domain reads SQTIHQWPATLVQPVGSPLSLECTVEGTSNPNLYWYRQAAGRGLQLLFYSVGIGQISSEVPQNLSASRPQDRQFILSSKKLLLSDSGFYLCAWSVQGSHEQYFGPGTRLTVT.

The table lists this clone with a count of one. The sample contains more than one DNA sequence encoding this CDR3. The chain has TRBV30 and TRBJ2-1; 9 bases agree with TRBD2. The germline CDR1 and CDR2 sequences are GTSNPN and SVGIG (reference sequence). The CDR3 has 14 amino acids. With V trimmed by 3 bases and J by 4 bases, 4 bases remained unmatched. CDR3 protein: CAWSRGGAYNEQFF. CDR3 nucleotide sequence: TGTGCCTGGAGCCGCGGGGGGGCTTACAATGAGCAGTTCTTC.

The chain combines TRBV7-9 with TRBJ2-5, with TRBD2 as a possible D gene (6 bases). The V end was cut by 0 bases, the J end by 4 bases, with 9 bases between. From germline, CDR1 is SEHNR and CDR2 FQNEAQ (reference sequence). The CDR3 has 14 residues. The CDR3 DNA follows: TGTGCCAGCAGCTTAGCGGGGGGAAGAGAGACCCAGTACTTC. This codes for CASSLAGGRETQYF.

CDR3 DNA: TGTGCCACCAGCAGAGATCTGCCAGGGGGTGGAAACACCATATATTTT. Its translation is CATSRDLPGGGNTIYF. This chain uses TRBV15 with TRBJ1-3; 7 bases fit TRBD1. The CDR3 sequence is 16 residues long. J gave up 3 bases and V 0 bases, and 5 bases lay outside the gene matches. Germline assignment: CDR1 LNHNV and CDR2 YYDKDF (reference sequence).

The V and J genes are TRBV5-1 and TRBJ2-2; D is possibly TRBD2 (6 bases). V was clipped by 4 bases and J by 6 bases, with 19 bases between them. This CDR3 is 16 amino acids long. CDR1 is SGHRS and CDR2 is YFSETQ in the germline V gene. The DNA of the CDR3 is TGCGCCAGCAGCCTGGAGGGACTCCTCCAGTCCGGGGAGCTGTTTTTT. This codes for CASSLEGLLQSGELFF.

The chain uses TRBV10-3 and TRBJ2-5; TRBD2 matches at 8 bases. V dropped 5 bases and J dropped 5; count of bases not matched to a gene: 4. Germline CDR1 ENHRY, CDR2 SYGVKD. This CDR3 has 13 amino acids. DNA of the CDR3: TGTGCCATCAGTAGCGGGGGATGGGAGACCCAGTACTTC. Translating it yields CAISSGGWETQYF.

This chain connects TRBV10-3 to TRBJ1-2; D gene ambiguous. The germline V gene has CDR1 ENHRY and CDR2 SYGVKD. CDR3 length equals 15 residues. V was pared by 3 bases and J by 0 bases, with 11 bases between. CDR3 loop: CAISDGELSNYGYTF. The CDR3 DNA sequence: TGTGCCATCAGTGATGGGGAGCTATCTAACTATGGCTACACCTTC.

This clone was observed a handful of times. The rearrangement links TRBV7-9 to TRBJ1-2; D may be TRBD1 (6 bases). The CDR3 sequence is 15 residues long. V was shortened by 4 bases and J by 4 bases, with 16 bases between the two germline ends. Germline CDR1 is SEHNR and CDR2 is FQNEAQ (reference sequence). CDR3 residues: CASSSSEGGFYGYTF. CDR3 coding DNA: TGTGCCAGCAGCTCAAGTGAGGGGGGGTTCTATGGCTACACCTTC.

The CDR3 loop reads CASRDTGTGSYEQYF. The CDR3, as DNA: TGTGCCAGCAGGGATACCGGGACAGGTAGCTACGAGCAGTACTTC. V and J are TRBV7-9 and TRBJ2-7, with 8 bases fitting TRBD1. With V trimmed by 6 bases and J by 3 bases, 10 bases remained unmatched. Germline V CDR1 and CDR2: SEHNR, FQNEAQ (reference sequence). The CDR3 contains 15 residues.